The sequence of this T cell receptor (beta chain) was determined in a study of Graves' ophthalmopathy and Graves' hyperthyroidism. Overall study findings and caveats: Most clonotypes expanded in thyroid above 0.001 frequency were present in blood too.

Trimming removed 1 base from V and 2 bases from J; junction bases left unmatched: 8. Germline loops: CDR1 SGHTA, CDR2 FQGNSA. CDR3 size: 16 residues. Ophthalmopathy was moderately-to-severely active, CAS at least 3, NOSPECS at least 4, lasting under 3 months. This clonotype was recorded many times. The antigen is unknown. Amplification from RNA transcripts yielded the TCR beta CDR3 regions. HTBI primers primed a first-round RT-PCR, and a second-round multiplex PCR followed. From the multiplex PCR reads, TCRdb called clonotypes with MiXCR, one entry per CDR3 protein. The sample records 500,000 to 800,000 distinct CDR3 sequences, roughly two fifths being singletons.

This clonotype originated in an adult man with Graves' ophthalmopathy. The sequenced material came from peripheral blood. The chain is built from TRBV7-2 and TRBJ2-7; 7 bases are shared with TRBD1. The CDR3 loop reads CASSLGAQGQAYEQYF. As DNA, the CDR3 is TGTGCCAGCAGCTTAGGGGCTCAAGGACAGGCCTACGAGCAGTACTTC.